The next 13 T cell receptor beta chains were all read from a single sample in a study of chemoradiotherapy in HPV16-positive cancers. Sequenced by immunoSEQ multiplex PCR; TCRdb stores in-frame clones only, minus some. The data contain fewer than 10,000 clones, around 88% of them singletons. The material sequenced was blood, taken from a patient who underwent chemoradiotherapy. The source of these receptors is a human donor with HPV-associated anogenital cancer.

The V and J genes are TRBV9 and TRBJ1-3, with D possibly matching TRBD1 (6 bases). V shed 2 bases and J shed 0 bases, with 15 bases lying between them. Germline V gene lookup returns CDR1 SGDLS and CDR2 YYNGEE. CDR3 length: 17 amino acids. CDR3 sequence reads: CASSVGDTVSSGNTIYF. CDR3 DNA: TGTGCCAGCAGCGTCGGGGACACCGTCAGCTCTGGAAACACCATATATTTT.

V usage is TRBV19 and J usage is TRBJ2-7, with D possibly called TRBD1 or TRBD2 (5 bases each). CDR3 length equals 11 residues. CDR1 and CDR2 from the germline V gene are LNHDA and SQIVND (reference sequence). Here the CDR3 reads CFRDPYSEQYF. For the CDR3, the DNA is TGTTTCCGGGACCCTTACTCCGAGCAGTACTTC.

The chain couples TRBV6-7 to TRBJ2-7; 8 bases agree with TRBD1. TRBV6-7 is an ORF; its function is uncertain. V was pared by 8 bases and J by 4 bases, with 10 bases of the junction left unmatched. The CDR3 has 14 residues. In DNA, the CDR3 is TGTGCCAGCGGACAGGGTGGGGCGGAATACGAGCAGTACGTC. The encoded protein is CASGQGGAEYEQYV.

The chain uses TRBV4-2 and TRBJ2-1, with a tentative D call TRBD1 (6 bases). This CDR3 has 18 amino acids. Germline V gene sequence: CDR1 LGHNA, CDR2 YNFKEQ. Trimming took off 0 bases at V and 4 bases at J, with 19 bases between the two ends. DNA of the CDR3: TGTGCCAGCAGCCAAGAGGCCCTGACAGGTTCCCGTTACAATGAGCAGTTCTTC. Protein: CASSQEALTGSRYNEQFF.

This chain joins TRBV5-1 and TRBJ1-3; TRBD1 might be the D (5 bases). Per the germline V gene, CDR1 is SGHRS and CDR2 is YFSETQ. V lost 0 bases, J lost 4 bases, and 17 bases lay in between. The CDR3 loop spans 17 amino acids. The CDR3 DNA reads TGCGCCAGCAGCTTGGCCCCTGCAGGGCAATCGGGAAACACCATATATTTT. Translation gives CASSLAPAGQSGNTIYF. Full variable domain (missing parts from reference TRBV5-1 and TRBJ1-3): KAGVTQTPRYLIKTRGQQVTLSCSPISGHRSVSWYQQTPGQGLQFLFEYFSETQRNKGNFPGRFSGRQFSNSRSEMNVSTLELGDSALYLCASSLAPAGQSGNTIYFGEGSWLTVV.

The J gene is TRBJ1-1, the V gene TRBV6-4, with no clear D. The V gene lost 0 bases and the J gene lost 4 bases, with 6 bases spanning the gap. This CDR3 has 13 residues. CDR1 is MRHNA and CDR2 is SNTAGT in the germline V gene. The chain's CDR3 is CASSDSIGTEAFF. The CDR3, as DNA: TGTGCCAGCAGTGACTCGATAGGCACTGAAGCTTTCTTT.

The chain has TRBV6-5 and TRBJ1-1; D is uncertain. Per the germline V gene, CDR1 is MNHEY and CDR2 is SVGAGI. V was trimmed by 4 bases and J by 0 bases, leaving 6 bases between them. CDR3 size: 13 residues. CDR3 sequence reads: CASSSQMNTEAFF. The DNA for the CDR3 is TGTGCCAGCAGTTCTCAAATGAACACTGAAGCTTTCTTT.

This clone was recorded a few times. Additional DNA sequences in this sample encode the identical CDR3. The chain links TRBV29-1 to TRBJ1-5; TRBD1 might be the D (5 bases). Germline V gives CDR1 SQVTM, CDR2 ANQGSEA. This CDR3 has 12 amino acids. V lost 6 bases and J lost 0, with 6 bases in between. CDR3 sequence (DNA): TGCAGCGTAGGGGTTAGCAATCAGCCCCAGCATTTT. As protein: CSVGVSNQPQHF.

The rearrangement joins TRBV7-8 to TRBJ1-1; D unresolved. The germline gives CDR1 SGHVS, CDR2 FQNEAQ. This CDR3 spans 11 amino acids. The V and J ends lost 10 bases and 5 bases respectively, with 11 bases between them. CDR3 loop: CAILLGTEAFF. CDR3 bases: TGTGCCATCCTACTGGGGACTGAAGCTTTCTTT.

V gene TRBV11-2 combines with J gene TRBJ2-1, with TRBD1 matching over 7 bases. Trimming at V came to 1 base and at J to 9 bases, leaving 9 bases not matched to a gene. This CDR3 is built from 15 residues. Germline CDR1 and CDR2: SGHAT and FQNNGV. CDR3 in amino acids: CASSLVRDRAVEQFF. The CDR3 DNA reads TGTGCCAGCAGCTTAGTCCGAGACAGGGCCGTTGAGCAGTTCTTC.

The genes are TRBV18 and TRBJ2-7; D remains unclear. The CDR3 spans 13 residues. CDR1 and CDR2 (germline): KGHSH, LQKENI. Trimming stripped 3 bases from V and 2 bases from J, with 8 bases between. The CDR3 loop is CASSPPSTYEQYF. The CDR3 bases are TGTGCCAGCTCACCCCCCTCGACCTACGAGCAGTACTTC.

The chain's CDR3 is CASSRSGGVVEQFF. For the CDR3, the DNA is TGTGCCAGCAGCCGTAGCGGGGGGGTCGTTGAGCAGTTCTTC. This sequence joins TRBV5-6 and TRBJ2-1; 11 bases agree with TRBD2. From germline, CDR1 is SGHDT and CDR2 YYEEEE. Unmatched junction bases numbered 6, after V lost 4 bases and J lost 9 bases. The length of the CDR3 is 14 residues.

The V call is TRBV6-1, the J call TRBJ2-3; possibly TRBD2 for D (7 bases). The V end lost 1 base, the J end lost 5 bases, and 16 bases lay between the germline ends. This CDR3 is 16 amino acids long. Germline V gene data show CDR1 as MNHNS and CDR2 as SASEGT. Here the CDR3 DNA reads TGTGCCAGCAGTGAAGGGAGGGGCGGGGGCGGAGATACGCAGTATTTT. As protein: CASSEGRGGGGDTQYF.